The present entry profiles one TCR beta chain with its context. Its antigen is not identified. The treatment is: randomized to nivolumab then ipilimumab (arm A) or the reverse (arm B). No patient had prior DNA-damaging chemotherapy. The source of the sample is a study of sequential checkpoint blockade in melanoma. Study-wide results and caveats: T-cell fraction and clonality followed PD-L1 and CD8+ counts, not mutational load.

The germline gives CDR1 SGHNT, CDR2 YENEEA. The CDR3 is 17 amino acids. V dropped 4 bases and J dropped 8 bases, with 24 bases sitting between them. TCRdb's copy holds only in-frame clones and misses some; the assay was immunoSEQ multiplex PCR. The profile covers some 8,000 clones, with over 25% appearing a single time and roughly 5% taken by the ten largest. This sample comprised tumor tissue (inferred from file names), obtained from a patient given nivolumab and ipilimumab in sequence. This TCR derives from a human donor with melanoma. The chain carries TRBV11-3 and TRBJ2-1; possible D gene TRBD1, 6 bases. CDR3 DNA sequence: TGTGCCAGCAGCTACAGAACCGGGACACAACCTACCCATGAGCAGTTCTTC. Translated: CASSYRTGTQPTHEQFF.